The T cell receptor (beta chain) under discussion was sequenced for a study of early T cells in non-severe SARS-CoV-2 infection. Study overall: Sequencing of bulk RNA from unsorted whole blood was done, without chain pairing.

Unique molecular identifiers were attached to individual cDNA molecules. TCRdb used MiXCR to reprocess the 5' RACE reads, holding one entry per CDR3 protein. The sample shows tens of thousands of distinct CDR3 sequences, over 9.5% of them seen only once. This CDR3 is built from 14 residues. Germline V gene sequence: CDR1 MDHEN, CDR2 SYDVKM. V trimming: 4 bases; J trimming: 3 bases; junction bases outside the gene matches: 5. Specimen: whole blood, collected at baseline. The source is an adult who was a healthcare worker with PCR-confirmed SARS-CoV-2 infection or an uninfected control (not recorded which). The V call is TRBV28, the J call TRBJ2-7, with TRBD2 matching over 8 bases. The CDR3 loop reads CASSSPGLGYEQYF. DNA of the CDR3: TGTGCCAGCAGTTCACCGGGACTAGGCTACGAGCAGTACTTC.